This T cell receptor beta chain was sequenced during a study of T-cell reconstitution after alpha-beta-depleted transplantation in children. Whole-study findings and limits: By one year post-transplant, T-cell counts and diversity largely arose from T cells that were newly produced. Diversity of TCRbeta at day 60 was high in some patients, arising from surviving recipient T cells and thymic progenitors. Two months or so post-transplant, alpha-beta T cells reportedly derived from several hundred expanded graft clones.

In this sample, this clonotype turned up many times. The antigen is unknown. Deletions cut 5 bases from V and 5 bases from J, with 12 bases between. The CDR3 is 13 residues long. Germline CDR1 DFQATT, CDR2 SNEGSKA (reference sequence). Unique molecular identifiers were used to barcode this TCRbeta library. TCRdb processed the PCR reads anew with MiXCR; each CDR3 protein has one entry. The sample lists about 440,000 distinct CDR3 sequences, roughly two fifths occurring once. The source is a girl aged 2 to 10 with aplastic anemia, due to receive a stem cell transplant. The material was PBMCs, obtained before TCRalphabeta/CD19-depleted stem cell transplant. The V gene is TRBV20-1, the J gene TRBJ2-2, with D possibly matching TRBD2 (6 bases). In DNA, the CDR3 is TGCAGTGCTCGGGACTCCAATACCGGGGAGCTGTTTTTT. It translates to CSARDSNTGELFF.